This TCR beta chain originates from a study of T cells in women clearing cervical HPV infection. Study overall: Donors had HPV16-related CIN3 or worse; 2 had invasive cancer. Controls' single incident HPV16 infection cleared within 12 months without precancer.

A remark on this clone: The read falls 3 residues short of the CDR3 end, and the missing part is taken from the germline J gene.

The V segment lost 3 bases and the J segment 8 bases; nucleotides outside the gene matches: 7. From germline, CDR1 is SGHRS and CDR2 YFSETQ. CDR3 size: 14 residues. Sequencing was performed with immunoSEQ multiplex PCR; in TCRdb, only in-frame clones are kept and a portion is missing. The listing records roughly 14,000 clones. The genes are TRBV5-1 and TRBJ1-4; 7 bases agree with TRBD1. The sample was blood buffy coat. This TCR came from a woman aged 18-70 years with a cervical HPV16 infection that either progressed to CIN3+ or cleared (not recorded which). The covered CDR3 bases are TGCGCCAGCAGCTCGACAGGGATGGGGGAAAAA. Translation gives CASSSTGMGEK. The entire CDR3 sequence reads CASSSTGMGEKLFF.